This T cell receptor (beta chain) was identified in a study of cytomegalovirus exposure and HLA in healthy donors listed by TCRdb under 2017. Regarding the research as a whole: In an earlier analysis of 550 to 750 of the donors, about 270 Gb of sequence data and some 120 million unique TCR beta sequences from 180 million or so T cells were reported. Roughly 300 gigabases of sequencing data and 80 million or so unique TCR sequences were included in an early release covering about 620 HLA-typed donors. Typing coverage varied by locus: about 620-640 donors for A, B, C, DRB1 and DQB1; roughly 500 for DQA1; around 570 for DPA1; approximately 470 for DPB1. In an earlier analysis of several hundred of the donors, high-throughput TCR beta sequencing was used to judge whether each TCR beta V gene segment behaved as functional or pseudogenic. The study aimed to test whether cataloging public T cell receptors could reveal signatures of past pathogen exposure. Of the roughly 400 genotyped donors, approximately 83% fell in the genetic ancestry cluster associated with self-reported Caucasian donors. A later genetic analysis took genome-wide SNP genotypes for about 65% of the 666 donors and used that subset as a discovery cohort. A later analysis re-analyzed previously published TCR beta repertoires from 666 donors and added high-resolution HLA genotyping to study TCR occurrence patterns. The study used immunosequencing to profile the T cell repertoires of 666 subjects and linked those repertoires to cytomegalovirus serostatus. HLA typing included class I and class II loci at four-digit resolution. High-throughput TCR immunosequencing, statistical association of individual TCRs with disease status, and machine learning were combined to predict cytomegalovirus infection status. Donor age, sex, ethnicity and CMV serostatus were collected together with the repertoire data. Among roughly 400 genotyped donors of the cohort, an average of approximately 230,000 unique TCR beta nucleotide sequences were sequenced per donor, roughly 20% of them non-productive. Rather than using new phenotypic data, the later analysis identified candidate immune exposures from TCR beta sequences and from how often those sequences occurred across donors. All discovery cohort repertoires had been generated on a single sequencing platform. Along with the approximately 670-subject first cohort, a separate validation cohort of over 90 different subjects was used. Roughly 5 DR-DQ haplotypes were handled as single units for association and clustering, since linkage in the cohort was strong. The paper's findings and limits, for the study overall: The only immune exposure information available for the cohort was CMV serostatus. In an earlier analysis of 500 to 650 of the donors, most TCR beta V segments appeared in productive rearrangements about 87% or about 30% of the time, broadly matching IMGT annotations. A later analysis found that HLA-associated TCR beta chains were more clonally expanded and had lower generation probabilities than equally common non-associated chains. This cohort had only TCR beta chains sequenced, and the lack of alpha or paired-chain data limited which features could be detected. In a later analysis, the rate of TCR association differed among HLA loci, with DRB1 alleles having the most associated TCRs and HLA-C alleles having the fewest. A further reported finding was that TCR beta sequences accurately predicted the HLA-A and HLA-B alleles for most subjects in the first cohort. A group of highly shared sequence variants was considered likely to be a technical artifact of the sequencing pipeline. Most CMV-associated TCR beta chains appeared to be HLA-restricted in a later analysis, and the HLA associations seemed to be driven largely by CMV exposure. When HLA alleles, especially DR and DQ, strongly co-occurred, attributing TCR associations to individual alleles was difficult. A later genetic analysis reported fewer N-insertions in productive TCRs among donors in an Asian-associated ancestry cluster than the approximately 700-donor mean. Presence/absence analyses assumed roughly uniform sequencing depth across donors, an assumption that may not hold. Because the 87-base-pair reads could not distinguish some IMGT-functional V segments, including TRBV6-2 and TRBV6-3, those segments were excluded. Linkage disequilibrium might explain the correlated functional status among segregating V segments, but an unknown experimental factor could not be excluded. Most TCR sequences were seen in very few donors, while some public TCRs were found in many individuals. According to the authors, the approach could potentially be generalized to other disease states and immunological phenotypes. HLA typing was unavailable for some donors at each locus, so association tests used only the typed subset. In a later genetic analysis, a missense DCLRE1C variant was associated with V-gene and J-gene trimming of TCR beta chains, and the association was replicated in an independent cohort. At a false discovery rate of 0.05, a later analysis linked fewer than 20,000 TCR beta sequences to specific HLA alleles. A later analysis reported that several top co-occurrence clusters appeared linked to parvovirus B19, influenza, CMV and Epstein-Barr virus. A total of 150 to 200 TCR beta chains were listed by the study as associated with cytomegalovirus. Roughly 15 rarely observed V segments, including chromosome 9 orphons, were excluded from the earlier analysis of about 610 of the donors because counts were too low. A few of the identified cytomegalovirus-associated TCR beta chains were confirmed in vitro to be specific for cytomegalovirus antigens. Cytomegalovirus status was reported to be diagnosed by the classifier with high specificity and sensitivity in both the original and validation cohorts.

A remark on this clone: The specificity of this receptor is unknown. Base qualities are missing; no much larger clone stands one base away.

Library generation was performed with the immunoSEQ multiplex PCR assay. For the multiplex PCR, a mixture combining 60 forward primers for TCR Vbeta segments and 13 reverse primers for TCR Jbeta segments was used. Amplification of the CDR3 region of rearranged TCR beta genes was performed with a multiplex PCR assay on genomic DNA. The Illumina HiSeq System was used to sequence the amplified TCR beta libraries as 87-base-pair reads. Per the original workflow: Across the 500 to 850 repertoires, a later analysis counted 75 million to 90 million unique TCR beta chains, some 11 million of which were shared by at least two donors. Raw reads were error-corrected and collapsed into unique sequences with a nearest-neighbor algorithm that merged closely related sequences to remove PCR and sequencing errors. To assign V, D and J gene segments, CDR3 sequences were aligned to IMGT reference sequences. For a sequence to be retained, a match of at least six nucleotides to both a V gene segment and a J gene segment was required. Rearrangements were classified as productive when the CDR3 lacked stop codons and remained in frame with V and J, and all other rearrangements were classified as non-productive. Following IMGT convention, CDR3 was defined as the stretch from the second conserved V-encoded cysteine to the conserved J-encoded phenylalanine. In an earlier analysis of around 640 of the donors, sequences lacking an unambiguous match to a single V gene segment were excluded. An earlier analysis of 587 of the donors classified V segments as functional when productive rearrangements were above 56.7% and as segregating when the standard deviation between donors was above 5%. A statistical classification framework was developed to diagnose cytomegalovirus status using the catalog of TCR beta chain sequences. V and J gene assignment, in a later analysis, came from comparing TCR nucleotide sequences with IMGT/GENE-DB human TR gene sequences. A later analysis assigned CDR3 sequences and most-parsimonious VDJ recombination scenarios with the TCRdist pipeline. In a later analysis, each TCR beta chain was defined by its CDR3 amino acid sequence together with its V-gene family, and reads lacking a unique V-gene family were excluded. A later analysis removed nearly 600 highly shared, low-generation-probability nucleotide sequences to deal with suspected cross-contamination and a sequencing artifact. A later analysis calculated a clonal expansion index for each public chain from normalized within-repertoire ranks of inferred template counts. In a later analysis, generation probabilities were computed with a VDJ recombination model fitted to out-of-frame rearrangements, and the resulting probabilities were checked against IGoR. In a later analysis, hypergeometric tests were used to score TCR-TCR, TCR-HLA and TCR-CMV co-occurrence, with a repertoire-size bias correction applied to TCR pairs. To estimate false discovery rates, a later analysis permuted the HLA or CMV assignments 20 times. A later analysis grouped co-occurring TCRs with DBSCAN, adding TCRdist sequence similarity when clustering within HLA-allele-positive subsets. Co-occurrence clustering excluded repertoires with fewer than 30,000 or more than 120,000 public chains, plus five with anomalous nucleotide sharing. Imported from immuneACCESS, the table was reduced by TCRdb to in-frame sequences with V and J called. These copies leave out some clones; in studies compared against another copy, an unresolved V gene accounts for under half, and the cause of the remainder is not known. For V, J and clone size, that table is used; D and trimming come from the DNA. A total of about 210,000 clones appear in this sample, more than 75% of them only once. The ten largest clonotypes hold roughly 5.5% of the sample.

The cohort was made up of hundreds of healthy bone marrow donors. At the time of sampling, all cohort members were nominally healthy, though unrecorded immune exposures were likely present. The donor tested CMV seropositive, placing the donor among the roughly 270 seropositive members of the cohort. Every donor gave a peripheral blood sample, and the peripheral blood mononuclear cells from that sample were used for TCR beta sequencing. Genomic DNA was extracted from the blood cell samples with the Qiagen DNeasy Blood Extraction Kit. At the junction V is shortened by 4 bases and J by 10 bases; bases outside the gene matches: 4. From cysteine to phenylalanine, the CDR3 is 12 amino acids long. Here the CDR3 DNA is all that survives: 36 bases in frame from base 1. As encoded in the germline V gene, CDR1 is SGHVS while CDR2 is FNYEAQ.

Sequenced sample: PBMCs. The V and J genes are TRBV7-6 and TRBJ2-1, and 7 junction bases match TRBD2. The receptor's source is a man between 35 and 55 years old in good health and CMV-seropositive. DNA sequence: TGTGCCAGCAGCTATGGGGAGGGGGAGCAGTTCTTC. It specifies CASSYGEGEQFF.